This TCR beta chain was sequenced in a study of shared clonotypes between healthy human individuals. Study at large: CD4 naive and CD4 memory each took three plates per donor, while CD8 naive took two and CD8 memory one.

Profiling relied on immunoSEQ multiplex PCR, and the TCRdb table lists in-frame clones only, not all of them. Found here are a few million clones, approximately 95% of them singletons; the top ten hold 0.39%. Study observations and caveats: Naive subsets typically showed greater estimated richness than memory subsets.

Comments on this clone: The antigen remains unidentified.

The junction had 8 bases not matched to a gene; V was cut back by 10 bases and J by 6 bases. Germline V gives CDR1 SGHTA, CDR2 FQGTGA. This CDR3 region has 12 residues. The sample was naive CD4+ T cells from PBMCs. Subset of the sample: CD45RA+ positively selected. The rearrangement uses TRBV7-3 and TRBJ2-7; 8 bases line up with TRBD1. The TCR originated in a man aged 18 to 30 in good health. Some clones in this sample may be carry-over from other donors' samples. In DNA form, the CDR3 reads TGTGCCACCGGACAGGGAGGTCTCGAGCAGTACTTC. It is translated as CATGQGGLEQYF. Variable domain in full (rest from reference TRBV7-3 and TRBJ2-7): GAGVSQTPSNKVTEKGKYVELRCDPISGHTALYWYRQSLGQGPEFLIYFQGTGAADDSGLPNDRFFAVRPEGSVSTLKIQRTERGDSAVYLCATGQGGLEQYFGPGTRLTVT.